The present entry profiles one T cell receptor beta chain with its context. This CDR3 comprises 17 residues. The data belong to a study of blood T cells in healthy people across ages. For the study at large: Template switching picked up about one barcoded beta molecule for each two T cells.

Staff drew 9 to 10 milliliters of peripheral blood from each donor. Isolated per sample were at least 7 million PBMCs. PCR was performed a second time for about 6 to 12 cycles using a sample-barcoded 5' primer and a J-beta primer mix. Each of the cDNA molecules was tagged by a template-switch adaptor with 12 random nucleotides. TCRdb called the 5' RACE reads again in MiXCR, with one record for every CDR3 protein. The sample holds approximately 1.5 million distinct CDR3 sequences, roughly two fifths seen once. The sequenced sample was blood. The receptor was derived from a woman aged 18-35 years in good health. The chain combines TRBV21-1 with TRBJ2-2; the table's D call, TRBD1, has no DNA check behind it. TRBV21-1 is an annotated pseudogene. This chain's CDR3 is CASSKAQGNRNTGELFF. In nucleotides, the CDR3 is TGTGCCAGCAGCAAAGCTCAGGGGAATCGAAACACCGGGGAGCTGTTTTTT.